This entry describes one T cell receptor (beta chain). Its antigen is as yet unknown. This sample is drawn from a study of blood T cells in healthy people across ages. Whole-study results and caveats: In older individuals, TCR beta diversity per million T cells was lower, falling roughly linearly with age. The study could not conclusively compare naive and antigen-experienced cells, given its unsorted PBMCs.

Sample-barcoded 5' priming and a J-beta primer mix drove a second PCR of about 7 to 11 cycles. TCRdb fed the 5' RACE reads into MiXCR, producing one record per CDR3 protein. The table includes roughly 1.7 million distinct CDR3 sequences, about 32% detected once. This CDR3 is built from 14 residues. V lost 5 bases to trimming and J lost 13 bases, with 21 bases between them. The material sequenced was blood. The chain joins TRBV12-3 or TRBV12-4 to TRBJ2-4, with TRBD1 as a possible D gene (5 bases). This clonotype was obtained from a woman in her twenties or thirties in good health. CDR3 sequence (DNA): TGTGCCAGCAGTAGGGGTGGCTCCCCGTTGGAGCAGTACTTC. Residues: CASSRGGSPLEQYF.